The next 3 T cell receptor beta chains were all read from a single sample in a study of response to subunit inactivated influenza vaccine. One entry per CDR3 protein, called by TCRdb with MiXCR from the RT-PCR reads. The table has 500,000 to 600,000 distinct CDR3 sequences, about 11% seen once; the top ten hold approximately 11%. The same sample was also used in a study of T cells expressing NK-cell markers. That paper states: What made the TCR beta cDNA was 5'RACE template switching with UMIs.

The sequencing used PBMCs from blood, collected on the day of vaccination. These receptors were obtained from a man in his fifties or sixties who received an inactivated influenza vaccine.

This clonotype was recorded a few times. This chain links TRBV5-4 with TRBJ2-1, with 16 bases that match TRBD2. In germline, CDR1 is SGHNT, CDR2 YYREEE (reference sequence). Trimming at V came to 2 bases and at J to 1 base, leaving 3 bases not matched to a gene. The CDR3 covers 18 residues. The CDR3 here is CASSFGTSGGASYNEQFF. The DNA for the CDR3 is TGTGCCAGCAGCTTTGGGACTAGCGGGGGGGCGTCCTACAATGAGCAGTTCTTC. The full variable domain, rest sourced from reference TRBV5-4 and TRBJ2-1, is ETGVTQSPTHLIKTRGQQVTLRCSSQSGHNTVSWYQQALGQGPQFIFQYYREEENGRGNFPPRFSGLQFPNYSSELNVNALELDDSALYLCASSFGTSGGASYNEQFFGPGTRLTVL.

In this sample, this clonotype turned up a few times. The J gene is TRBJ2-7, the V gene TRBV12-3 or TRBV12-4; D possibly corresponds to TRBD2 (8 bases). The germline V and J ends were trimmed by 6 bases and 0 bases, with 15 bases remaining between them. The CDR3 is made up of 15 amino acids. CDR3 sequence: CASSGGDSSSYEQYF. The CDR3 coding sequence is TGTGCCAGCAGCGGGGGGGACAGCAGCTCCTACGAGCAGTACTTC.

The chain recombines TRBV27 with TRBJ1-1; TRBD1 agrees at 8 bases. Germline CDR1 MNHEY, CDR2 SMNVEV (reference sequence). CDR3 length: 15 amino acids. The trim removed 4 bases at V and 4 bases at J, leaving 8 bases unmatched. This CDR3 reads CASSSRTGLGTEAFF. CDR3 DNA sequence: TGTGCCAGCAGTTCTCGGACAGGGTTGGGCACTGAAGCTTTCTTT.